The next 6 T cell receptor beta chains were all read from a single sample in a study of shared clonotypes between healthy human individuals. The protocol was immunoSEQ multiplex PCR, while the TCRdb copy is restricted to in-frame clones and leaves out a portion. The sample has about 2.4 million clones; under 95% are singletons. Sequenced material: naive CD4+ T cells from PBMCs. Subset specified: CD45RA+ positively selected. These receptors came from a man aged 18 to 35 in good health. Some clones in this sample may be carry-over from other donors' samples.

The chain joins TRBV7-2 to TRBJ1-2, with a tentative D call TRBD1 (5 bases). V was shortened by 4 bases and J by 4 bases, with 19 bases between the two germline ends. The germline CDR1 and CDR2 sequences are SGHTA and FQGNSA. The CDR3 length is 16 residues. DNA of the CDR3: TGTGCCAGCAGCTCCCCGGGTTGGTACAGGATCTATGGCTACACCTTC. Amino acids: CASSSPGWYRIYGYTF. Filled out from reference TRBV7-2 and TRBJ1-2, the complete variable domain reads GAGVSQSPSNKVTEKGKDVELRCDPISGHTALYWYRQSLGQGLEFLIYFQGNSAPDKSGLPSDRFSAERTGGSVSTLTIQRTQQEDSAVYLCASSSPGWYRIYGYTFGSGTRLTVV.

J is TRBJ1-3 and V is TRBV29-1; D not certain. There are 14 residues in the CDR3. From germline, CDR1 is SQVTM and CDR2 ANQGSEA. V shed 2 bases and J shed 4 bases, with 12 bases lying between them. The CDR3 nucleotides read TGCAGCGTTGAACCGAGTGGCGGAGGAAACACCATATATTTT. Translation gives CSVEPSGGGNTIYF.

This clone was observed once. The V and J genes are TRBV5-8 and TRBJ1-2; a weak D match, TRBD1 (5 bases). The CDR3 is 14 residues long. V lost 4 bases, J lost 5 bases, and 15 bases lay in between. Germline V gene data show CDR1 as SGHTS and CDR2 as YDEGEE. Here the CDR3 DNA reads TGTGCCAGCAGCCCCCAGGGCGTTGATTATGGCTACACCTTC. This gives the protein CASSPQGVDYGYTF.

This rearrangement joins TRBV5-1 to TRBJ1-1, with TRBD1 identical over 8 bases. V lost 8 bases and J lost 1; bases outside the gene matches: 7. Germline V gene lookup returns CDR1 SGHRS and CDR2 YFSETQ. The CDR3 is 14 amino acids. The CDR3 reads CARYSGTGNTEAFF. The CDR3 nucleotides are TGCGCCAGATATTCCGGGACAGGGAACACTGAAGCTTTCTTT.

To note about this clone: The identical CDR3 is also encoded by other nucleotide sequences in the sample. V and J are TRBV18 and TRBJ2-3; TRBD1 matches at 7 bases. This CDR3 is 15 amino acids long. Germline CDR1 KGHSH, CDR2 LQKENI. The ends lost 3 bases at V and 0 bases at J; junction bases unmatched: 3. As DNA, the CDR3 is TGTGCCAGCTCACCGGGGACAGCTAGCACAGATACGCAGTATTTT. It is translated as CASSPGTASTDTQYF.

The chain is built from TRBV28 and TRBJ2-1; 10 positions agree with TRBD2. CDR1 and CDR2 (germline): MDHEN, SYDVKM. The CDR3 length is 13 residues. The J segment lost 10 bases and the V segment lost 6 bases, leaving 6 bases of the junction unmatched. The CDR3 sequence: CASRRLAGGEQFF. CDR3 coding DNA: TGTGCCAGCAGGAGATTAGCGGGAGGCGAGCAGTTCTTC. Full variable domain (rest looked up from reference TRBV28 and TRBJ2-1): DVKVTQSSRYLVKRTGEKVFLECVQDMDHENMFWYRQDPGLGLRLIYFSYDVKMKEKGDIPEGYSVSREKKERFSLILESASTNQTSMYLCASRRLAGGEQFFGPGTRLTVL.